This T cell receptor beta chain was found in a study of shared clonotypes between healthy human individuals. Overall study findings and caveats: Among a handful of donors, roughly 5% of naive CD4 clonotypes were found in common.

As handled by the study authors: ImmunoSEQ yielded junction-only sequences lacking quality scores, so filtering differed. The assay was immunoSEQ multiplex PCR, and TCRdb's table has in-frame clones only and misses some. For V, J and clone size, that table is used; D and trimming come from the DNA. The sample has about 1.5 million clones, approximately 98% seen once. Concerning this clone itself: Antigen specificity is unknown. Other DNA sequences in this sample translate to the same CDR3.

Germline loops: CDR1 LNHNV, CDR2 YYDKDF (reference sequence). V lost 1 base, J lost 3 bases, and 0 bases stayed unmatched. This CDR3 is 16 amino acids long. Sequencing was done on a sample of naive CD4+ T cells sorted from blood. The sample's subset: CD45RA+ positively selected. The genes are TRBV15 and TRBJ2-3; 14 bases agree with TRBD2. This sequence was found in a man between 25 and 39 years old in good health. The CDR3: CATSRGLAGGTDTQYF. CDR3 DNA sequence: TGTGCCACCAGCAGAGGACTAGCGGGGGGGACAGATACGCAGTATTTT.